Below are 30 T cell receptor beta chains sequenced from a single sample in a study of beta chain features in type 1 diabetes. cDNA synthesis used the whole RNA isolate, giving expressed TCRB sequences. TCRdb's table, derived via immunoSEQ multiplex PCR, lists solely in-frame clones and lacks some. The sample holds 850,000 to 900,000 clones, roughly a sixth seen once. Sequencing was carried out using naive CD4+ T cells from blood. The receptor source for this set is a woman aged 18-29 years in good health.

The V gene is TRBV11-2, the J gene TRBJ2-5; no reliable D call. The CDR3 sequence is 14 residues long. CDR1 SGHAT and CDR2 FQNNGV come from the germline V gene. Trimming stripped 1 base from V and 2 bases from J, with 8 bases between. Here the CDR3 DNA reads TGTGCCAGCAGCTTAGGACTGACACAAGAGACCCAGTACTTC. Amino acid sequence: CASSLGLTQETQYF.

The chain employs TRBV5-1 and TRBJ2-7; either TRBD1 or TRBD2 may fit D (5 bases each). This CDR3 comprises 14 residues. CDR1 is SGHRS, CDR2 YFSETQ, per germline. Trimming pared 2 bases from V and 5 bases from J, leaving 14 bases between. CDR3 in DNA: TGCGCCAGCAGCTTCGGGGCGATAGAGAACGAGCAGTACTTC. This translates into CASSFGAIENEQYF.

This chain uses TRBV4-3 with TRBJ2-3; TRBD1 agrees at 7 bases. Germline CDR1 reads LGHNA; CDR2 reads YSLEER. The J segment lost 1 base and the V segment lost 0 bases, leaving 7 bases of the junction unmatched. CDR3 length equals 17 residues. CDR3 sequence: CASSQEPGTERTDTQYF. CDR3 DNA sequence: TGCGCCAGCAGCCAAGAACCCGGGACAGAGCGCACAGATACGCAGTATTTT.

This clone was counted a few times. The chain couples TRBV5-1 to TRBJ2-7; 9 bases align to TRBD2. Germline assignment: CDR1 SGHRS and CDR2 YFSETQ. Trimming took 2 bases from V and 3 from J; bases not matched to a gene: 9. This CDR3 is built from 16 residues. The CDR3: CASSFSAGGNYYEQYF. The CDR3 nucleotides are TGCGCCAGCAGCTTTTCAGCGGGGGGCAACTACTACGAGCAGTACTTC.

This clone has just a few counts. The CDR3 region has the DNA TGCGCCAGCAGCCCCGTGGTCCTAGCGGGAGGAAAAGAGACCCAGTACTTC. Encoded protein: CASSPVVLAGGKETQYF. The chain employs TRBV5-1 and TRBJ2-5; TRBD2 matches 11 bases. The CDR3 consists of 17 residues. Trimming cost V 4 bases and J 3 bases; bases outside gene matches: 11. Germline CDR1 is SGHRS and CDR2 is YFSETQ. Supplemented by reference TRBV5-1 and TRBJ2-5, the full variable domain reads KAGVTQTPRYLIKTRGQQVTLSCSPISGHRSVSWYQQTPGQGLQFLFEYFSETQRNKGNFPGRFSGRQFSNSRSEMNVSTLELGDSALYLCASSPVVLAGGKETQYFGPGTRLLVL.

This clone was seen more than once but under ten times. CDR3 loop: CASSRTALSYEQYF. CDR3 DNA: TGCGCCAGCAGCAGGACAGCCCTATCCTACGAGCAGTACTTC. V usage is TRBV5-1 and J usage is TRBJ2-7; D might be TRBD1 (6 bases). Trimming stripped 4 bases from V and 1 base from J, with 12 bases between. The germline V gene encodes CDR1 SGHRS and CDR2 YFSETQ. This CDR3 region has 14 residues. Full variable domain (rest looked up from reference TRBV5-1 and TRBJ2-7): KAGVTQTPRYLIKTRGQQVTLSCSPISGHRSVSWYQQTPGQGLQFLFEYFSETQRNKGNFPGRFSGRQFSNSRSEMNVSTLELGDSALYLCASSRTALSYEQYFGPGTRLTVT.

The chain combines TRBV18 with TRBJ2-5, with D maybe TRBD2 (6 bases). This CDR3 has 13 amino acids. Germline V gene lookup returns CDR1 KGHSH and CDR2 LQKENI. V lost 3 bases and J lost 5, with 10 bases in between. The CDR3 nucleotides read TGTGCCAGCTCACCTGGGGCGGGGGAGACCCAGTACTTC. As protein: CASSPGAGETQYF.

V usage is TRBV7-9 and J usage is TRBJ2-7; the D call may be TRBD1 or TRBD2 (5 bases each). CDR3 length equals 14 residues. CDR1 is SEHNR, CDR2 FQNEAQ, per germline (reference sequence). V was shortened by 5 bases and J by 3 bases, with 14 bases between the two germline ends. The CDR3 coding sequence is TGTGCCAGCAGCCGTGGGACGGCGAGCTACGAGCAGTACTTC. Translated, it gives CASSRGTASYEQYF.

The rearrangement joins TRBV7-2 to TRBJ1-1; D is uncertain. CDR3 length: 16 residues. The germline V and J ends were trimmed by 4 bases and 0 bases, with 15 bases remaining between them. Germline CDR1 is SGHTA and CDR2 is FQGNSA. CDR3 region: CASSWRRAGMNTEAFF. For the CDR3, the DNA is TGTGCCAGCAGCTGGCGACGGGCAGGAATGAACACTGAAGCTTTCTTT. Full variable domain (missing parts from reference TRBV7-2 and TRBJ1-1): GAGVSQSPSNKVTEKGKDVELRCDPISGHTALYWYRQSLGQGLEFLIYFQGNSAPDKSGLPSDRFSAERTGGSVSTLTIQRTQQEDSAVYLCASSWRRAGMNTEAFFGQGTRLTVV.

Notes on this clone: Other DNA variants within this sample encode the same CDR3. This rearrangement joins TRBV5-1 to TRBJ2-1, with 10 bases matching TRBD2. With V trimmed by 1 base and J by 7 bases, 8 bases remained unmatched. Germline CDR1 SGHRS, CDR2 YFSETQ. The CDR3 spans 16 residues. CDR3 in amino acids: CASSLSLAGVDNEQFF. Here the CDR3 DNA reads TGCGCCAGCAGCTTGTCTCTAGCGGGAGTGGATAATGAGCAGTTCTTC.

In this sample, this clone turned up a few times. V gene TRBV28 combines with J gene TRBJ2-3; D might be TRBD2 (5 bases). Germline CDR1 reads MDHEN; CDR2 reads SYDVKM. This CDR3 spans 13 amino acids. V lost 3 bases, J lost 4 bases, and 8 bases lay in between. As DNA, the CDR3 is TGTGCCAGCAGTTTTCTAGCTGCAGATACGCAGTATTTT. Residues: CASSFLAADTQYF.

The rearrangement links TRBV5-1 to TRBJ2-1; 11 bases match TRBD2. CDR1 is SGHRS, CDR2 YFSETQ, per germline. The CDR3 length is 16 residues. The trim removed 3 bases at V and 9 bases at J, leaving 11 bases unmatched. CDR3 DNA: TGCGCCAGCAGCTCCCATAGCGGGAGGGCCCTCTCTGAGCAGTTCTTC. Amino acids: CASSSHSGRALSEQFF.

There are many counts of this clone. The J gene is TRBJ1-5, the V gene TRBV21-1. TRBV21-1 counts as a pseudogene. This CDR3 has 12 residues. The CDR3 coding sequence is TGTGCCAGCAGCAAAGAGGAGTACGGCCGTCTGTTT. This sequence encodes CASSKEEYGRLF.

This clone was counted between two and nine times. V is TRBV7-2 and J is TRBJ2-1; perhaps D is TRBD1 or TRBD2 (5 bases each). The V and J ends lost 5 bases and 5 bases respectively, with 16 bases between them. The CDR3 extends over 15 amino acids. Germline assignment: CDR1 SGHTA and CDR2 FQGNSA. The CDR3 DNA reads as TGTGCCAGCAGCCCGACAAGGGACCATCACAATGAGCAGTTCTTC. It is translated as CASSPTRDHHNEQFF.

The chain uses TRBV6-5 and TRBJ2-7; D unclear. V was cut by 0 bases and J by 5 bases, with 14 bases left in between. CDR1 and CDR2 from the germline V gene are MNHEY and SVGAGI. The CDR3 spans 15 residues. CDR3 region: CASSYSRLTGHEQYF. CDR3 bases: TGTGCCAGCAGTTACTCTCGGCTAACGGGCCACGAGCAGTACTTC.

This clone was recorded a few times. CDR3 amino acids: CSVKLAGVFAYEQYF. CDR3 coding DNA: TGCAGCGTCAAGCTAGCGGGAGTATTTGCCTACGAGCAGTACTTC. The V call is TRBV29-1, the J call TRBJ2-7, with 10 bases matching TRBD2. CDR1 and CDR2 (germline): SQVTM, ANQGSEA. Germline trimming cut 6 bases from V and 2 bases from J; bases unmatched to any gene: 10. The CDR3 loop spans 15 amino acids.

The chain couples TRBV6-5 to TRBJ1-5; D call uncertain. The CDR3 is made up of 13 amino acids. V lost 4 bases and J 7 bases, leaving 11 bases between the germline ends. Germline-derived CDR1 and CDR2 are MNHEY and SVGAGI. The CDR3 nucleotides read TGTGCCAGCAGTTTCAGCCGTGGGCAGCCCCAGCATTTT. It codes for CASSFSRGQPQHF.

This sequence joins TRBV19 and TRBJ2-1; 8 positions agree with TRBD2. The germline V gene has CDR1 LNHDA and CDR2 SQIVND (reference sequence). V shed 5 bases, J shed 3 bases, and the junction held 6 bases outside the gene matches. The CDR3 is made up of 15 amino acids. The CDR3 nucleotides read TGTGCCAGTAGTTTATTGGGGACTAGCTACAATGAGCAGTTCTTC. Its translation is CASSLLGTSYNEQFF.

The sample holds a few counts of this clone. The chain joins TRBV27 to TRBJ2-5, with 7 bases fitting TRBD2. The CDR3 runs to 17 residues. From germline, CDR1 is MNHEY and CDR2 SMNVEV (reference sequence). The trim removed 4 bases at V and 2 bases at J, leaving 13 bases unmatched. The CDR3 sequence: CASSSIRQAGNQETQYF. The CDR3 nucleotides read TGTGCCAGCAGTTCCATACGACAAGCGGGGAATCAAGAGACCCAGTACTTC.

In this sample, this clone turned up a few times. V gene TRBV18 combines with J gene TRBJ2-3, with 15 bases aligning to TRBD2. Germline V gene data show CDR1 as KGHSH and CDR2 as LQKENI. This CDR3 is built from 18 residues. J gave up 2 bases and V 0 bases, and 3 bases lay outside the gene matches. The CDR3 DNA follows: TGTGCCAGCTCACCACCGGGACTAGCGGGAGGATCCACAGATACGCAGTATTTT. Protein: CASSPPGLAGGSTDTQYF.

This clone showed up just a few times. In DNA, the CDR3 is TGTGCCAGCAGCTTATTTCCTGGGACAGGTTCAGGGGCCAACGTCCTGACTTTC. It codes for CASSLFPGTGSGANVLTF. The chain joins TRBV7-2 to TRBJ2-6; TRBD1 matches 8 bases. Germline lookup yields CDR1 SGHTA and CDR2 FQGNSA. Trimming cost V 2 bases and J 4 bases; bases outside gene matches: 10. The CDR3 spans 18 residues.

Only a few counts were recorded for this clone. This sequence joins TRBV6-1 and TRBJ2-3; 9 bases match TRBD2. Per the germline V gene, CDR1 is MNHNS and CDR2 is SASEGT. V was clipped by 0 bases and J by 2 bases; unmatched bases: 6. CDR3 length: 17 amino acids. CDR3 nucleotide sequence: TGTGCCAGCAGTGAAGCGCGGGGCGGGAGGGCCACAGATACGCAGTATTTT. It is translated as CASSEARGGRATDTQYF.

This clone appeared a few times. V and J are TRBV18 and TRBJ2-5, with unresolved D. The germline V gene encodes CDR1 KGHSH and CDR2 LQKENI. There are 12 residues in the CDR3. V lost 3 bases and J 5 bases, leaving 7 bases between the germline ends. The CDR3 DNA reads TGTGCCAGCTCACCGTCAGCGGAGACCCAGTACTTC. Translation gives CASSPSAETQYF.

This chain links TRBV27 with TRBJ1-2; the D gene is possibly TRBD1 (5 bases). The V end lost 5 bases, the J end lost 5 bases, and 12 bases lay between the germline ends. The germline V gene encodes CDR1 MNHEY and CDR2 SMNVEV (reference sequence). The CDR3 loop spans 13 amino acids. The CDR3 bases are TGTGCCAGCAGTATTAGGGGTGGATATGGCTACACCTTC. It specifies CASSIRGGYGYTF.

The rearrangement links TRBV19 to TRBJ1-2, with 7 bases matching TRBD1. Trimming at V came to 3 bases and at J to 4 bases, leaving 8 bases not matched to a gene. The CDR3 totals 15 residues. CDR1 and CDR2 (germline): LNHDA, SQIVND (reference sequence). DNA for the CDR3: TGTGCCAGTAGTATTGACAGGGTCTATGCCTATGGCTACACCTTC. Protein sequence: CASSIDRVYAYGYTF.

The chain combines TRBV18 with TRBJ1-2; D remains ambiguous. V lost 2 bases and J lost 0, with 7 bases in between. Germline values: CDR1 KGHSH, CDR2 LQKENI. This CDR3 region has 14 residues. The CDR3, as DNA: TGTGCCAGCTCACCAGTATTGGCTAACTATGGCTACACCTTC. This sequence encodes CASSPVLANYGYTF.

This clone was observed once. The chain uses TRBV7-8 and TRBJ1-5, with no clear D. Germline loops: CDR1 SGHVS, CDR2 FQNEAQ. This CDR3 is 16 amino acids long. With 4 bases removed from V and 0 bases from J, the gap between germline ends came to 13 bases. CDR3: CASSSEGIYSNQPQHF. CDR3 nucleotides: TGTGCCAGCAGCTCAGAGGGTATCTATAGCAATCAGCCCCAGCATTTT.

Points on this clone: Its ends do not fully match the called genes, so a read error is possible. The chain joins TRBV7-2 to TRBJ2-7, with TRBD2 matching over 9 bases. From germline, CDR1 is SGHTA and CDR2 FQGNSA. The CDR3 sequence is 14 residues long. The CDR3 loop is CASSLGGRAESSPF. The CDR3 DNA reads TGTGCCAGCAGCTTGGGCGGGAGGGCCGAAAGTTCGCCCTTC. The full variable domain, with the rest looked up from reference TRBV7-2 and TRBJ2-7, is GAGVSQSPSNKVTEKGKDVELRCDPISGHTALYWYRQSLGQGLEFLIYFQGNSAPDKSGLPSDRFSAERTGGSVSTLTIQRTQQEDSAVYLCASSLGGRAESSPFGPGTRLTVT.

This clone was observed a handful of times. The chain uses TRBV7-2 and TRBJ2-5, with 7 bases lining up with TRBD2. Germline-derived CDR1 and CDR2 are SGHTA and FQGNSA. The CDR3 covers 15 residues. The V segment lost 4 bases and the J segment 5 bases; nucleotides outside the gene matches: 10. CDR3 sequence reads: CASSWKRDRGETQYF. The CDR3 DNA is TGTGCCAGCAGCTGGAAGCGGGACCGTGGGGAGACCCAGTACTTC.

As for this clone: Other DNA sequences within the sample encode an identical CDR3. V is TRBV18 and J is TRBJ2-1; 11 positions agree with TRBD2. The V gene's germline CDR1 is KGHSH and CDR2 LQKENI. V lost 3 bases to trimming and J lost 0 bases; unmatched junction nucleotides: 1. CDR3 length: 16 amino acids. The CDR3 sequence: CASSPTSGSSYNEQFF. Written as DNA, the CDR3 is TGTGCCAGCTCACCTACTAGCGGGAGCTCCTACAATGAGCAGTTCTTC.